This T cell receptor beta chain emerged from a study of blood T cell repertoires in COVID-19. The repertoire was sequenced with immunoSEQ multiplex PCR; TCRdb's copy has only in-frame clones and lacks some. In the table there are nearly 250,000 clones, roughly 82% of which are singletons. Trimming took 5 bases from V and 7 from J, leaving 11 bases between them. CDR3 length equals 12 residues. Germline V gene data show CDR1 as SGHTA and CDR2 as FQGNSA. The chain uses TRBV7-2 and TRBJ1-2, with D tentatively TRBD1 (6 bases). The sequence derives from a woman aged 45-65 years who had recovered from COVID-19. Sequencing was carried out using PBMCs or T cells enriched from blood (not recorded which). The CDR3 nucleotides read TGTGCCAGCAGCGGCAGGGGCGGTGGCTACACCTTC. Protein sequence: CASSGRGGGYTF.